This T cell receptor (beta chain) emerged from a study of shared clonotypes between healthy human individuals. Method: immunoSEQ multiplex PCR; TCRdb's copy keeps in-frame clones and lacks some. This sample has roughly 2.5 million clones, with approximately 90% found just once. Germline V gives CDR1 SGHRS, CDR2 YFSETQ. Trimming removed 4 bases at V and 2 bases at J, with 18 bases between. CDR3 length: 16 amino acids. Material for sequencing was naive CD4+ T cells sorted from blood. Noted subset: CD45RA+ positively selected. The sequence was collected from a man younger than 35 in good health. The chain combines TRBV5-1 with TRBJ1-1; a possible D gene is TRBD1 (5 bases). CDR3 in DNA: TGCGCCAGCAGCCGTAATTCCGGGACTCTAAACACTGAAGCTTTCTTT. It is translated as CASSRNSGTLNTEAFF.